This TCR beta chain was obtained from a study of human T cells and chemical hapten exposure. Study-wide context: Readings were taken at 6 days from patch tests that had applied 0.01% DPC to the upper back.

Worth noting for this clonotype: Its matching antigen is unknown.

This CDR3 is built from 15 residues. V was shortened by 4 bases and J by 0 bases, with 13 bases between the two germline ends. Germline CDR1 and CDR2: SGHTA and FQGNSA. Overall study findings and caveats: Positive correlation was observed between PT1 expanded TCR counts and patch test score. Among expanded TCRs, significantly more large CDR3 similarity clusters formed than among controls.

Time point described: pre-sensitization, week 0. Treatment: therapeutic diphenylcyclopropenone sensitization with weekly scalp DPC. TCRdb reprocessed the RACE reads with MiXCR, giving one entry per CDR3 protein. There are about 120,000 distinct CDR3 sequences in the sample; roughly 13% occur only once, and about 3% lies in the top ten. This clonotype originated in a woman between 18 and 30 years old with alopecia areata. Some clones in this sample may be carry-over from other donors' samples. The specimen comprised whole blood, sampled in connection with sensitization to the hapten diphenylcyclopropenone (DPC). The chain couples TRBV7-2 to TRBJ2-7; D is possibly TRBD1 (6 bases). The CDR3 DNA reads TGTGCCAGCAGCTCCCCGGAGGACAGCTCCTACGAGCAGTACTTC. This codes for CASSSPEDSSYEQYF. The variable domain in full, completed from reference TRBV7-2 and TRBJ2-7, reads GAGVSQSPSNKVTEKGKDVELRCDPISGHTALYWYRQSLGQGLEFLIYFQGNSAPDKSGLPSDRFSAERTGGSVSTLTIQRTQQEDSAVYLCASSSPEDSSYEQYFGPGTRLTVT.